Below, 27 T cell receptor beta chains from the same sample are listed, as sequenced in a study of shared clonotypes between healthy human individuals. Only in-frame clones appear in the TCRdb table, and some are missing; sequencing was by immunoSEQ multiplex PCR. The sample lists about 1.5 million clones; approximately 98% were seen once. The sample consisted of naive CD4+ T cells sorted from blood. Subset defined: CD45RA+ positively selected. These receptors were collected from a man aged 25-45 years in good health.

The chain joins TRBV19 to TRBJ2-2; D not certain. The V and J ends lost 10 bases and 5 bases respectively, with 17 bases between them. This CDR3 has 14 amino acids. Germline V CDR1 and CDR2: LNHDA, SQIVND (reference sequence). In DNA form, the CDR3 reads TGTGCCACCCAGTTGTTCGGCCATACCGGGGAGCTGTTTTTT. Amino acids: CATQLFGHTGELFF.

The J gene is TRBJ2-1, the V gene TRBV19, with a weak D call TRBD1 (5 bases). Germline V gene sequence: CDR1 LNHDA, CDR2 SQIVND (reference sequence). V dropped 3 bases and J dropped 3 bases, with 12 bases sitting between them. The CDR3 runs to 15 residues. CDR3 sequence: CASSMGQARYNEQFF. CDR3 DNA: TGTGCCAGTAGTATGGGGCAGGCCCGCTACAATGAGCAGTTCTTC.

CDR3 in DNA: TGCGCCAGCAGCCCGGGACAGGGTGCGCTCGATGGGACCATATATTTT. Its protein is CASSPGQGALDGTIYF. The chain joins TRBV5-1 to TRBJ1-3; TRBD1 agrees at 9 bases. CDR1 is SGHRS, CDR2 YFSETQ, per germline. The V segment lost 4 bases and the J segment 10 bases; nucleotides outside the gene matches: 15. CDR3 length: 16 amino acids.

In this sample, this clone turned up once. This chain uses TRBV19 with TRBJ1-5, with D possibly matching TRBD1 (6 bases). The germline gives CDR1 LNHDA, CDR2 SQIVND (reference sequence). CDR3 length equals 14 residues. Trimming cost V 7 bases and J 5 bases, with 15 bases left between them. The CDR3 DNA follows: TGTGCCAGTACAGGGCGGGGGGCGGATCAGCCCCAGCATTTT. As protein: CASTGRGADQPQHF.

J is TRBJ2-1 and V is TRBV28, with 9 bases fitting TRBD1. The J segment lost 5 bases and the V segment lost 6 bases, leaving 5 bases of the junction unmatched. The germline CDR1 and CDR2 sequences are MDHEN and SYDVKM. CDR3 length: 14 residues. This CDR3 is CASRARDRDNEQFF. The CDR3 DNA follows: TGTGCCAGCAGGGCCCGGGACAGGGACAATGAGCAGTTCTTC.

The chain joins TRBV5-1 to TRBJ2-7; 7 nucleotides align to TRBD1. With 3 bases clipped from V and 2 bases from J, the junction kept 5 bases outside the gene matches. Germline V CDR1 and CDR2: SGHRS, YFSETQ. CDR3 length: 14 amino acids. CDR3 DNA: TGCGCCAGCAGCTCAGGTGGACAGGCCTACGAGCAGTACTTC. It is translated as CASSSGGQAYEQYF.

V usage is TRBV25-1 and J usage is TRBJ2-1; D not certain. This CDR3 contains 16 residues. Trimming took 1 base from V and 0 from J, leaving 10 bases between them. Germline V gene lookup returns CDR1 MGHDK and CDR2 SYGVNS. CDR3 in DNA: TGTGCCAGCAGTGAATGGGCAGTTAACTCCTACAATGAGCAGTTCTTC. Its protein product is CASSEWAVNSYNEQFF.

The chain joins TRBV11-3 to TRBJ2-4, with D possibly matching TRBD2 (6 bases). The CDR3 spans 15 residues. CDR1 is SGHNT and CDR2 is YENEEA in the germline V gene. V was pared by 5 bases and J by 5 bases, with 16 bases between. The CDR3 spells CASSRRDSGENIQYF. The CDR3 DNA reads TGTGCCAGCAGCCGCCGGGACTCTGGCGAAAACATTCAGTACTTC. Filled out from reference TRBV11-3 and TRBJ2-4, the complete variable domain reads EAGVVQSPRYKIIEKKQPVAFWCNPISGHNTLYWYLQNLGQGPELLIRYENEEAVDDSQLPKDRFSAERLKGVDSTLKIQPAELGDSAVYLCASSRRDSGENIQYFGAGTRLSVL.

This chain uses TRBV13 with TRBJ2-6; weak D call: TRBD2 (6 bases). Trimming left V 1 base short and J 3 bases short, with 19 bases between. The CDR3 length is 19 residues. Germline CDR1 reads PRHDT; CDR2 reads FYEKMQ (reference sequence). Here the CDR3 reads CASSLASKAGRFGANVLTF. The CDR3 bases are TGTGCCAGCAGCTTAGCTTCCAAGGCGGGACGGTTTGGGGCCAACGTCCTGACTTTC. The entire variable domain, with the rest obtained from reference TRBV13 and TRBJ2-6, is as follows: AAGVIQSPRHLIKEKRETATLKCYPIPRHDTVYWYQQGPGQDPQFLISFYEKMQSDKGSIPDRFSAQQFSDYHSELNMSSLELGDSALYFCASSLASKAGRFGANVLTFGAGSRLTVL.

The rearrangement joins TRBV18 to TRBJ1-1; 10 bases are shared with TRBD1. V shed 2 bases, J shed 10 bases, and the junction held 7 bases outside the gene matches. CDR3 size: 14 residues. CDR1 is KGHSH, CDR2 LQKENI, per germline. This CDR3 is CASSPGQGGMGAFF. CDR3 coding DNA: TGTGCCAGCTCACCAGGACAGGGGGGTATGGGAGCTTTCTTT.

The V call is TRBV7-9, the J call TRBJ2-7; 13 nucleotides line up with TRBD2. The CDR3 sequence is 18 residues long. Germline lookup yields CDR1 SEHNR and CDR2 FQNEAQ (reference sequence). Trimming at V came to 0 bases and at J to 3 bases, leaving 8 bases not matched to a gene. The CDR3 DNA sequence: TGTGCCAGCAGCTTAGCGTTAGGGACTAGCGGGAACCGCTACGAGCAGTACTTC. This encodes CASSLALGTSGNRYEQYF. Variable domain in full (rest from reference TRBV7-9 and TRBJ2-7): DTGVSQNPRHKITKRGQNVTFRCDPISEHNRLYWYRQTLGQGPEFLTYFQNEAQLEKSRLLSDRFSAERPKGSFSTLEIQRTEQGDSAMYLCASSLALGTSGNRYEQYFGPGTRLTVT.

The chain recombines TRBV11-2 with TRBJ2-2; 11 bases align to TRBD1. The CDR3 runs 15 residues. Germline V lookup: CDR1 SGHAT, CDR2 FQNNGV. The trim removed 5 bases at V and 7 bases at J, leaving 6 bases unmatched. The CDR3 region is CASSPGQGAFGELFF. As DNA, the CDR3 is TGTGCCAGCAGCCCAGGACAGGGGGCTTTCGGGGAGCTGTTTTTT.

The V and J genes are TRBV29-1 and TRBJ1-1; D not certain. There are 13 residues in the CDR3. V lost 5 bases, J lost 0 bases, and 10 bases lay in between. Germline assignment: CDR1 SQVTM and CDR2 ANQGSEA. This CDR3 reads CSVSGLMNTEAFF. The CDR3 DNA follows: TGCAGCGTTTCTGGGCTAATGAACACTGAAGCTTTCTTT.

This clone occurred once. This sequence joins TRBV18 and TRBJ2-7, with D perhaps matching TRBD2 (5 bases). CDR1 is KGHSH, CDR2 LQKENI, per germline. Trimming stripped 3 bases from V and 3 bases from J, with 15 bases between. The CDR3 is 15 amino acids. Here the CDR3 reads CASSPPGRVFYEQYF. Here the CDR3 DNA reads TGTGCCAGCTCACCGCCTGGGCGGGTCTTCTACGAGCAGTACTTC. The full variable domain, rest sourced from reference TRBV18 and TRBJ2-7, is NAGVMQNPRHLVRRRGQEARLRCSPMKGHSHVYWYRQLPEEGLKFMVYLQKENIIDESGMPKERFSAEFPKEGPSILRIQQVVRGDSAAYFCASSPPGRVFYEQYFGPGTRLTVT.

Only one count was recorded for this clone. The chain joins TRBV9 to TRBJ2-1; D could derive from TRBD1 or TRBD2 (5 bases each). V shed 0 bases and J shed 2 bases, with 9 bases lying between them. The length of the CDR3 is 15 residues. From germline, CDR1 is SGDLS and CDR2 YYNGEE. The CDR3 sequence: CASSVGGSAYNEQFF. The DNA of the CDR3 is TGTGCCAGCAGCGTAGGGGGGAGCGCCTACAATGAGCAGTTCTTC.

The CDR3 sequence is CASSLTTTSEQFF. CDR3 DNA: TGTGCCAGCAGCTTAACGACTACCAGTGAGCAGTTCTTC. V gene TRBV7-9 combines with J gene TRBJ2-1, with D tentatively TRBD2 (5 bases). V was clipped by 2 bases and J by 9 bases, with 11 bases between them. Germline V lookup: CDR1 SEHNR, CDR2 FQNEAQ (reference sequence). The CDR3 loop spans 13 amino acids.

This clone was recorded once. V usage is TRBV20-1 and J usage is TRBJ1-1; D remains unclear. V lost 2 bases and J 7 bases, leaving 8 bases between the germline ends. Germline V lookup: CDR1 DFQATT, CDR2 SNEGSKA (reference sequence). This CDR3 contains 11 residues. CDR3 in amino acids: CSARWWNEAFF. The CDR3 DNA reads TGCAGTGCTAGATGGTGGAATGAAGCTTTCTTT.

The genes are TRBV7-2 and TRBJ1-5; D remains unclear. Germline V gene data show CDR1 as SGHTA and CDR2 as FQGNSA. Between the trimmed V and J ends, which lost 2 bases and 5 bases, there was a span of 10 bases. The CDR3 runs 14 residues. For the CDR3, the DNA is TGTGCCAGCAGCTTACTCAGAGTCGATCAGCCCCAGCATTTT. Protein: CASSLLRVDQPQHF.

The V call is TRBV7-9, the J call TRBJ2-1; D may be TRBD1 or TRBD2 (5 bases each). In germline, CDR1 is SEHNR, CDR2 FQNEAQ (reference sequence). Trimming took off 11 bases at V and 6 bases at J, with 32 bases between the two ends. This CDR3 comprises 18 residues. The DNA for the CDR3 is TGTGCCCCAGAGGACCTCCTAGCAGCCCCTTCTCAGGGCAATGAGCAGTTCTTC. This codes for CAPEDLLAAPSQGNEQFF.

J is TRBJ2-7 and V is TRBV28, with D possibly being TRBD1 or TRBD2 (6 bases each). Germline V gives CDR1 MDHEN, CDR2 SYDVKM. With 5 bases removed from V and 5 bases from J, the gap between germline ends came to 16 bases. The CDR3 runs 14 residues. CDR3 bases: TGTGCCAGCAGTACCGGACATCGGGGGCACGAGCAGTACTTC. The encoded protein is CASSTGHRGHEQYF.

The chain is built from TRBV5-1 and TRBJ2-1; D ambiguous. Trimming removed 0 bases from V and 8 bases from J, with 12 bases in between. Germline CDR1 reads SGHRS; CDR2 reads YFSETQ. The CDR3 runs to 14 residues. The CDR3: CASSLGAIRDEQFF. As DNA, the CDR3 is TGCGCCAGCAGCTTGGGGGCAATTAGGGATGAGCAGTTCTTC.

This chain links TRBV16 with TRBJ2-7; D possibly corresponds to TRBD1 (6 bases). Trimming pared 4 bases from V and 3 bases from J, leaving 16 bases between. The CDR3 runs to 15 residues. The germline V gene encodes CDR1 KGHSY and CDR2 FQNENV. CDR3 amino acids: CASSPQRPRGYEQYF. For the CDR3, the DNA is TGTGCCAGCAGCCCCCAACGACCCAGGGGCTACGAGCAGTACTTC.

The CDR3 nucleotides read TGTGCCAGCAGTGAATATCGCGGGGTTCTCCTCGAGCAGTACTTC. Amino acid sequence: CASSEYRGVLLEQYF. V gene TRBV25-1 combines with J gene TRBJ2-7; D is possibly TRBD2 (6 bases). This CDR3 has 15 amino acids. V was shortened by 0 bases and J by 6 bases, with 15 bases between the two germline ends. Germline V CDR1 and CDR2: MGHDK, SYGVNS.

As regards this clone: Other DNA sequences in the sample encode the same CDR3. The V and J genes are TRBV6-5 and TRBJ2-7, with D perhaps matching TRBD2 (5 bases). Looked up from germline, CDR1 is MNHEY and CDR2 is SVGAGI. The CDR3 is 14 residues long. Between the trimmed V and J ends, which lost 0 bases and 3 bases, there was a span of 9 bases. Written as DNA, the CDR3 is TGTGCCAGCAGTTACTCTCGACTAAACTACGAGCAGTACTTC. Encoded protein: CASSYSRLNYEQYF.

The chain recombines TRBV19 with TRBJ2-7; 8 positions agree with TRBD1. V shed 5 bases and J 0 bases; nucleotides not matched to a gene: 3. The CDR3 has 14 residues. CDR1 is LNHDA, CDR2 SQIVND, per germline (reference sequence). The CDR3: CASSWDRYSYEQYF. The CDR3 DNA reads as TGTGCCAGTAGTTGGGACAGGTACTCCTACGAGCAGTACTTC.

The V and J genes are TRBV2 and TRBJ1-1; 10 nucleotides align to TRBD1. The J segment lost 5 bases and the V segment lost 6 bases, leaving 6 bases of the junction unmatched. The length of the CDR3 is 14 residues. Germline CDR1 SNHLY, CDR2 FYNNEI. This CDR3 reads CASRPGTGVTEAFF. The CDR3 nucleotides read TGTGCCAGCAGGCCTGGGACAGGGGTTACTGAAGCTTTCTTT.

The V gene is TRBV11-2, the J gene TRBJ2-5; possibly TRBD2 for D (10 bases). Per germline, CDR1 SGHAT and CDR2 FQNNGV. This CDR3 comprises 16 residues. V was shortened by 3 bases and J by 5 bases, with 19 bases between the two germline ends. CDR3: CASSFFTSGTGETQYF. The CDR3 coding sequence is TGTGCCAGCAGCTTTTTTACTAGCGGGACAGGGGAGACCCAGTACTTC.